This T cell receptor (beta chain) was recovered during a study of shared clonotypes between healthy human individuals. Study-wide background: Per donor, CD8 memory used one plate, CD8 naive used two, CD4 memory used three and CD4 naive used three. Findings and caveats of the study: Shared clonotypes across all four donors exceeded non-shared ones in generation probability.

Details on this clone: The target antigen is unknown.

The data were produced by immunoSEQ multiplex PCR, yet TCRdb's version contains in-frame clones alone and is incomplete. The table records about 2.4 million clones, 80% to 95% of them present only once. V shed 5 bases and J 2 bases; nucleotides not matched to a gene: 7. Germline lookup yields CDR1 SGHRS and CDR2 YFSETQ. The CDR3 covers 14 residues. Material for sequencing was naive CD4+ T cells from PBMCs. Subset given: CD45RA+ positively selected. The genes are TRBV5-1 and TRBJ2-7, with 7 bases identical to TRBD1. This receptor was identified in a man aged 18-30 years in good health. Some clones in this sample may be carry-over from other donors' samples. DNA for the CDR3: TGCGCCAGCAGTTCAACAGGGGCTCCCTACGAGCAGTACTTC. Translated, it gives CASSSTGAPYEQYF.